The rows below give T cell receptor beta chains drawn from one sample of a study of Ad26.COV2.S vaccination and SARS-CoV-2 variants. The protocol was immunoSEQ multiplex PCR, while the TCRdb copy is restricted to in-frame clones and leaves out a portion. The sample carries about 350,000 clones, roughly 89% recorded once. Source: peripheral blood, taken in a trial of Ad26.COV2.S vaccine versus placebo. These receptor sequences come from a person aged 18-60 years who received the Ad26.COV2.S COVID-19 vaccine or a placebo. Each CDR3 is given with its conserved first and last residue. The D gene is left open where the match is weak. Not every row has a clone size; where given, it reads once, few, many or a size class.

D | J | size | V | DNA | CDR3
TRBD1 | TRBJ1-4 | NA | TRBV19 | TGTGCCAGTAGACGTCTGACAGGGGGTGAAAAACTGTTTTTT | CASRRLTGGEKLFF
TRBD2 | TRBJ2-1 | NA | TRBV10-3 | TGTGCCATCAGTCCGACTAGCGGCGGTCCCAATGAGCAGTTCTTC | CAISPTSGGPNEQFF
TRBD1 | TRBJ2-3 | once | TRBV4-2 | TGTGCCAGCAGCCAAAGTACGGGACAGAACACAGATACGCAGTATTTT | CASSQSTGQNTDTQYF
TRBD2 | TRBJ2-5 | once | TRBV7-6 | TGTGCCAGCAGCTCCGGGACTAGCAAAGAGACCCAGTACTTC | CASSSGTSKETQYF
NA | TRBJ2-7 | NA | TRBV18 | TGTGCCAGCTCACCTGGAGCCGACAGGTTCTTTCGGGAGGTGTACTTC | CASSPGADRFFREVYF
NA | TRBJ1-5 | NA | TRBV7-8 | TGTGCCAGCAGCTTAGTAACAGGGAGTGATCAGCCCCAGCATTTT | CASSLVTGSDQPQHF
TRBD1 | TRBJ1-1 | NA | TRBV9 | TGTGCCAGCAGCGTCAGGGGGGAGAACACTGAAGCTTTCTTT | CASSVRGENTEAFF
TRBD1 | TRBJ2-7 | NA | TRBV18 | TGTGCCAGCTCACCAGGACAGGGGATTGAAGAGCAGTACTTC | CASSPGQGIEEQYF
NA | TRBJ2-7 | NA | TRBV19 | TGTGCCAGTGAAGACACTCCCGACGGGCACGAGCAGTACTTC | CASEDTPDGHEQYF
NA | TRBJ1-3 | NA | TRBV10-3 | TGTGCCATCAGTGGCGGAGAGGGAAACACCATATATTTT | CAISGGEGNTIYF
NA | TRBJ2-7 | NA | TRBV10-3 | TGTGCCATCAGAACACTAGACTCCTACGAGCAGTACTTC | CAIRTLDSYEQYF
NA | TRBJ1-1 | once | TRBV20-1 | TGCAGTGCCCTCAATAAGCCTGAAGCTTTCTTT | CSALNKPEAFF
NA | TRBJ2-3 | NA | TRBV24-1 | TGTGCCACCAGTGATTTGAAGGGGCGTAGCACAGATACGCAGTATTTT | CATSDLKGRSTDTQYF
NA | TRBJ1-4 | NA | TRBV29-1 | TGCAGCGTGATGACGGCAGAAAAACTGTTTTTT | CSVMTAEKLFF
NA | TRBJ1-1 | NA | TRBV5-1 | TGCGCCAGCAGCTTGGTGTCCGAGAACTCTGAAGCTTTCTTT | CASSLVSENSEAFF
NA | TRBJ1-2 | NA | TRBV2 | TGTGCCAGCAGTGACCCCACTAACTATGGCTACACCTTC | CASSDPTNYGYTF
TRBD1 | TRBJ1-1 | NA | TRBV11-2 | TGTGCCAGCAGCGGGTACAGGGGGCGTACTGAAGCTTTCTTT | CASSGYRGRTEAFF
NA | TRBJ2-7 | NA | TRBV2 | TGTGCCAGCAGTGTGTCGTTGGACCGATATCAAGCCTACGAGCAGTACTTC | CASSVSLDRYQAYEQYF
TRBD1 | TRBJ1-5 | few | TRBV11-2 | TGTGCCAGCAGCATACAGGGGGCAGGTCAGCCCCAGCATTTT | CASSIQGAGQPQHF
TRBD1 | TRBJ2-5 | NA | TRBV6-6 | TGTGCCAGCAGTTATGACAGGGGAGATGGAGAGACCCAGTACTTC | CASSYDRGDGETQYF
NA | TRBJ2-1 | NA | TRBV15 | TGTGCCACCAGCAGAACTACCGGGACTTCGAATGAGCAGTTCTTC | CATSRTTGTSNEQFF
TRBD1 | TRBJ2-3 | NA | TRBV19 | TGTGCCAGTAGGGGACAGGGTCGGACTAGCACAGATACGCAGTATTTT | CASRGQGRTSTDTQYF
NA | TRBJ1-2 | NA | TRBV23-1 | TGCGCCAGCAGTCAATGGTCCGGGCCCTATGGCTACACCTTC | CASSQWSGPYGYTF
NA | TRBJ1-2 | NA | TRBV28 | TGTGCCAGCAGTTTACGGGGGGCAATTTATGGCTACACCTTC | CASSLRGAIYGYTF
NA | TRBJ2-2 | NA | TRBV11-3 | TGTGCCAGCAGAAAAACAGGGAGCGGGGAGCTGTTTTTT | CASRKTGSGELFF
NA | TRBJ2-1 | NA | TRBV6-5 | TGTGCCAGCAGTTACTCAGGCAGGGAGAATGAGCAGTTCTTC | CASSYSGRENEQFF
NA | TRBJ1-2 | NA | TRBV6-5 | TGTGCCAGCCGACAGTGGAACTATGGCTACACCTTC | CASRQWNYGYTF
TRBD1 | TRBJ2-3 | NA | TRBV5-1 | TGCGCCAGCAGCTCCGGGACAGGGGAAGATACGCAGTATTTT | CASSSGTGEDTQYF
NA | TRBJ2-3 | NA | TRBV19 | TGTGCCAGTAGCCAGGGTTATACGCAGTATTTT | CASSQGYTQYF
NA | TRBJ1-5 | NA | TRBV2 | TGTGCCAGCAGTAGGTCAGAAAATCAGCCCCAGCATTTT | CASSRSENQPQHF
TRBD2 | TRBJ2-3 | NA | TRBV2 | TGTGCCAGCAGTAGAACTAGCGGGATTGCAGATACGCAGTATTTT | CASSRTSGIADTQYF
NA | TRBJ2-2 | NA | TRBV29-1 | TGCAGCGGTCTAGAGCTCACCGGGGAGCTGTTTTTT | CSGLELTGELFF
TRBD1 | TRBJ2-7 | once | TRBV25-1 | TGTGCCAGCAGGGCCGGGACAGGGCTTTTAAACGAGCAGTACTTC | CASRAGTGLLNEQYF
NA | TRBJ1-2 | NA | TRBV27 | TGTGCCAGCACCCACCCCCCTGGTAGAGAATCGGGGGGCTACACCTTC | CASTHPPGRESGGYTF
TRBD2 | TRBJ2-7 | NA | TRBV19 | TGTGCCAGTAGGCTAGCGGGAGTTTCTTACGAGCAGTACTTC | CASRLAGVSYEQYF